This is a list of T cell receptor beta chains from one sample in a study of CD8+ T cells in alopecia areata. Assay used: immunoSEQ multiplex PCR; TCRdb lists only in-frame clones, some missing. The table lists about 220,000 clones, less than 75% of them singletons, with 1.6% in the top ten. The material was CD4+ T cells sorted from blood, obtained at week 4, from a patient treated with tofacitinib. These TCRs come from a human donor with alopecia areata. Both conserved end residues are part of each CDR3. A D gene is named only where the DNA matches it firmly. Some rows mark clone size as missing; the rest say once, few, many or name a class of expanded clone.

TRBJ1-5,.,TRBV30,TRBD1,TGTGCCTGGAGCGCCCTGGGACAGGGAGGTCAGCCCCAGCATTTT,CAWSALGQGGQPQHF
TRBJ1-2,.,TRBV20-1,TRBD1,TGCAGTGCTAAGGACAGGGGAGGCTACACCTTC,CSAKDRGGYTF
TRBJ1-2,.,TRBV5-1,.,TGCGCCAGCAGCTTGTCCTCCATCTCCAGCTACACCTTC,CASSLSSISSYTF
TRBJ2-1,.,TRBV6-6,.,TGTGCCAGCAGTTTTGCGGGGAGCTCCTACAATGAGCAGTTCTTC,CASSFAGSSYNEQFF
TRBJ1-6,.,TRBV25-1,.,TGTGCCAGCATCGGACAGCTAAATTCACCCCTCCACTTT,CASIGQLNSPLHF
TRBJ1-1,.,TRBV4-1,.,TGCGCCAGCAGCCCCACTGGCAGGGTGTACACTGAAGCTTTCTTT,CASSPTGRVYTEAFF
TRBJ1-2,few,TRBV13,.,TGTGCCAGCAGCTTCTGGGGGGCTAACTATGGCTACACCTTC,CASSFWGANYGYTF
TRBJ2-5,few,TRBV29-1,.,TGCAGCGTTTGTCAGACGGGAGAGACCCAGTACTTC,CSVCQTGETQYF
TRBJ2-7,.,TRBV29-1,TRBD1,TGCAGCGTTGGGGGGGACAGGGACGACGAGCAGTACTTC,CSVGGDRDDEQYF
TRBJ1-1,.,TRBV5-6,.,TGTGCCAGCACGCGAGACTCTGAAGCTTTCTTT,CASTRDSEAFF
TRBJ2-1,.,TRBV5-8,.,TGTGCCAGCAGCCTCGGGGAGACCTACAATGAGCAGTTCTTC,CASSLGETYNEQFF
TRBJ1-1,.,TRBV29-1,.,TGCAGCGTTCTGGAAATCAGCGCTTTCTTT,CSVLEISAFF
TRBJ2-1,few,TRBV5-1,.,TGCGCCAGCAGCATAGACGGAAACAATGAGCAGTTCTTC,CASSIDGNNEQFF
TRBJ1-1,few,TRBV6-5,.,TGTGCCAGCAGCGCCAAACACGCCCTGAACACTGAAGCTTTCTTT,CASSAKHALNTEAFF
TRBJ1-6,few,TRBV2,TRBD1,TGTGCCAGCAGTGAACAGGGGGCAGGGGGACCCCTCCACTTT,CASSEQGAGGPLHF
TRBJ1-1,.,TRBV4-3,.,TGCGCCAGCAGCCAGACAGAGAACACTGAAGCTTTCTTT,CASSQTENTEAFF
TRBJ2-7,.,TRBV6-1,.,TGTGCCAGCAGTGTTAATGGATACGAGCAGTACTTC,CASSVNGYEQYF
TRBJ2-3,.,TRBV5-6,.,TGTGCCAGCACCTCCCGACTAGGCCCCACAGATACGCAGTATTTT,CASTSRLGPTDTQYF
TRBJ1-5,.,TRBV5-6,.,TGTGCCAGCAGCCGGGGAAATAGCAATCAGCCCCAGCATTTT,CASSRGNSNQPQHF
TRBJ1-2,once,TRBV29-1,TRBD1,TGCAGCGTTGCTACGGAGACAGGGGCCTTCTATGGCTACACCTTC,CSVATETGAFYGYTF
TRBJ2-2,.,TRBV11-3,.,TGTGCCAGCAGCTTAGACAGCGTCGGGGAGCTGTTTTTT,CASSLDSVGELFF
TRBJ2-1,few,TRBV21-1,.,TGTGCCAGCAGCAATAGGGCCGAGGATGAGCAGTTCTTC,CASSNRAEDEQFF
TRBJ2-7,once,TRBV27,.,TGTGCCAGCAGTTTACTAACAGAACCCAAGCAGTACTTC,CASSLLTEPKQYF
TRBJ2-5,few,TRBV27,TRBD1,TGTGCCAGCAGTTTAACGGGACAGGCGGTTGAGACCCAGTACTTC,CASSLTGQAVETQYF
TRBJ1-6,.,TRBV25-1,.,TGTGCCAGCAGTGCAGAATACAGTCATTCACCCCTCCACTTT,CASSAEYSHSPLHF
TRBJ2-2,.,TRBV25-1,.,TGTGCCAGCAGTGAGGGACCTGGGGAGCTGTTTTTT,CASSEGPGELFF
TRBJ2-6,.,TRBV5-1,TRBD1,TGCGCCAGCAGCTCGACAGGGGACTCTGGGGCCAACGTCCTGACTTTC,CASSSTGDSGANVLTF
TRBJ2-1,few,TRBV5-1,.,TGCGCCAGCGGGCAGGGAGGCCTAAGCTCCTACAATGAGCAGTTCTTC,CASGQGGLSSYNEQFF
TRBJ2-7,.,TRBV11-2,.,TGTGCCAGCAGCTTAGTTACATCCGACTACGAGCAGTACTTC,CASSLVTSDYEQYF
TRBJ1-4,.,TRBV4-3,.,TGCGCCAGCAGCCAAGAATACCAGGGGCGGGAAAAACTGTTTTTT,CASSQEYQGREKLFF
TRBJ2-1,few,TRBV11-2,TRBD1,TGTGCCAGCAGCGCCCGGGACAGTCACAATGAGCAGTTCTTC,CASSARDSHNEQFF
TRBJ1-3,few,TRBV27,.,TGTGCCAGCAGCCAGTCAGGACAATGGGCTGGAAACACCATATATTTT,CASSQSGQWAGNTIYF
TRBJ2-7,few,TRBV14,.,TGTGCCAGCAGTCACCGGGACATAAAGGTTGGGAGGTATGATTACGAGCAGTACTTC,CASSHRDIKVGRYDYEQYF
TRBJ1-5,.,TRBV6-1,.,TGTGCCAGCAGTGCGGACGGGGGACAGCCCCAGCATTTT,CASSADGGQPQHF
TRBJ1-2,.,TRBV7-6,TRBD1,TGTGCCAGCAGCTTAGACAGGGGTAATGGCTACACCTTC,CASSLDRGNGYTF
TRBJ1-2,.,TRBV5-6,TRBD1,TGTGCCAGCAGCAAAAGGACAGGGAACTATGGCTACACCTTC,CASSKRTGNYGYTF
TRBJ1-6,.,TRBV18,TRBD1,TGTGCCAGCTCACTGGACAGGTCTTCACCCCTCCACTTT,CASSLDRSSPLHF
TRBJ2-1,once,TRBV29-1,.,TGCAGCGTTGAAGATGGCGGAAACAATGAGCAGTTCTTC,CSVEDGGNNEQFF
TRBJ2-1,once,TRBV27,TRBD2,TGTGCCAGCAGTTCGGGACTAGCGGGGGGCCCCTCCTACAATGAGCAGTTCTTC,CASSSGLAGGPSYNEQFF
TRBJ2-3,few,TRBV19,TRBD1,TGTGCCAGTAGGGTAGAGGGGGCGAATACGCAGTATTTT,CASRVEGANTQYF